This entry is about one T cell receptor (beta chain). The ends were cut back, 2 bases at V and 6 bases at J, with 11 bases in the middle. Germline CDR1 LNHDA, CDR2 SQIVND (reference sequence). The CDR3 runs to 14 residues. This study enrolled people aged roughly 18 to 100 from about two dozen US geographic areas. Assignment of participants to cohorts was predicated upon participant-reported clinical history. Original methodology: Reference gene primer amplification yielded estimated nucleated cell counts. Repertoires were generated with immunoSEQ multiplex PCR, while TCRdb's copy carries only in-frame clones and drops some. V and J calls and clone size are as listed in that table; D and trimming were resolved from the DNA. The sample gives over 150,000 clones, roughly 84% of which show up once; approximately 7.6% is in the top ten. This record comes from a study of blood T cell repertoires in COVID-19. Overall study: The origin of the acute and convalescent COVID-19 samples was the United States, Italy and Spain.

The material sequenced was PBMCs or T cells enriched from blood (not recorded which). The source of this sequence is a middle-aged man who had recovered from COVID-19. The rearrangement links TRBV19 to TRBJ2-1, with a tentative D call TRBD2 (5 bases). This chain's CDR3 is CASSIKGSSNEQFF. For the CDR3, the DNA is TGTGCCAGTAGTATAAAAGGGAGCAGCAATGAGCAGTTCTTC.